The 5 T cell receptor beta chains below come from one sample, sequenced in a study of cytomegalovirus exposure and HLA in healthy donors. The PCR was carried out with 60 Vbeta primers and 13 Jbeta primers. Only in-frame clones appear in the TCRdb table, and some are missing; sequencing was by immunoSEQ multiplex PCR. The table shows about 61,000 clones, with 80% to 90% occurring only once. Material: PBMCs. These receptors came from a man aged 25 to 45 in good health and CMV-seropositive.

The chain recombines TRBV4-3 with TRBJ2-7; 12 bases match TRBD2. CDR1 and CDR2 from the germline V gene are LGHNA and YSLEER. V lost 1 base and J lost 4; bases outside the gene matches: 2. The length of the CDR3 is 15 residues. The CDR3, as DNA: TGCGCCAGCAGCCAAGGACTAGCGGGAGTTTACGAGCAGTACTTC. Its translation is CASSQGLAGVYEQYF.

This clone was seen a single time. The chain employs TRBV4-1 and TRBJ2-7; 9 nucleotides align to TRBD1. CDR1 is MGHRA and CDR2 is YSYEKL in the germline V gene. Trimming at V came to 1 base and at J to 6 bases, leaving 13 bases not matched to a gene. This CDR3 region has 17 residues. CDR3 sequence: CASSQGGFVQGASEQYF. CDR3 sequence (DNA): TGCGCCAGCAGCCAAGGTGGTTTTGTACAGGGGGCGTCCGAGCAGTACTTC.

This chain uses TRBV5-1 with TRBJ2-1; 10 bases are shared with TRBD1. Per germline, CDR1 SGHRS and CDR2 YFSETQ. V lost 4 bases to trimming and J lost 9 bases; unmatched junction nucleotides: 10. This CDR3 region has 15 residues. DNA of the CDR3: TGCGCCAGCAGCGGCGGGACAGGGGATATATTTGAGCAGTTCTTC. Encoded protein: CASSGGTGDIFEQFF.

J is TRBJ2-7 and V is TRBV7-3, with D possibly matching TRBD1 (6 bases). From germline, CDR1 is SGHTA and CDR2 FQGTGA. The CDR3 contains 13 residues. The ends were cut back, 2 bases at V and 5 bases at J, with 10 bases in the middle. The DNA of the CDR3 is TGTGCCAGCAGCTTAGGAAAGGGGGACGAGCAGTACTTC. Protein: CASSLGKGDEQYF.

The V and J genes are TRBV30 and TRBJ1-6; D uncertain. From germline, CDR1 is GTSNPN and CDR2 SVGIG (reference sequence). V gave up 1 base and J gave up 0 bases, with 4 bases separating them. The CDR3 has 14 amino acids. The CDR3 DNA reads TGTGCCTGGAGTGGACACTCCTATAATTCACCCCTCCACTTT. Protein: CAWSGHSYNSPLHF.